This TCR beta chain originates from a study of human T cells and chemical hapten exposure (dated by TCRdb to the early 2020s). Regarding the research as a whole: Libraries were pooled for sequencing, and variation in per-sample TCR yields was attributed mainly to small differences in library volumes within the pool. The study tracked peripheral blood TCR repertoire changes in vivo during primary and secondary sensitization to the hapten diphenylcyclopropenone (DPC) in alopecia patients. For every blood RNA sample, sequencing covered both the TCR alpha and TCR beta chains. Paper-wide results and their limitations: Repeated subsampling changed both the strength of the expansion versus patch-test correlation and the threshold at which that correlation became significant. DPC sensitization did not change how many TCRs were above 1 in 1000 frequency, and no evidence was found of alterations in global repertoire structure.

The V and J ends are trimmed by 3 bases and 4 bases, leaving 13 bases between them. Per the germline V gene, SQVTM is the CDR1 and ANQGSEA is the CDR2. The CDR3 covers 15 residues, taking in both the cysteine and the phenylalanine. Of the read, only the CDR3 DNA is kept; its 45 bases are in frame from base 1. The time point label, as the study defines it: healthy volunteer bleed at 6 weeks. Total RNA was isolated from unfractionated whole blood collected in Tempus Blood RNA tubes. About 5 healthy volunteers acted as controls for TCR sequencing and had blood drawn at day 0, 2 weeks and 6 weeks. Libraries were built with RACE. Instrument on record: NextSeq 500. During library preparation, unique molecular identifiers were attached to individual cDNA molecules so that TCRs could be counted in a quantitative, reproducible way. In the authors' own workflow: Samples had a median of roughly 99,000 TCRs, with a range from roughly 23,224 to 700,000. The Decombinator software suite was used to annotate V, J and CDR3 in the TCR reads. To make PS versus PT1 abundance plots, every sample was subsampled to the same number of TCRs (28,000). Expanded TCRs were defined as absent before sensitization and observed at least eight times at the 2-week time point. TCRdb ran its own pipeline on the public reads, namely fastp trimming at Q25 and MiXCR clone calling, and kept in-frame beta chains. Each CDR3 protein appears once, grouped with its most common genes and DNA. TCRdb's processing, not the authors' own work, is the source of the V and J calls. The sample records around 80,000 distinct CDR3 sequences, roughly 8.7% of which are singletons. The top ten clonotypes cover around 1.6% of the sample.

This clonotype was observed many times. What this receptor recognizes is not known. No base-level quality is on record; no much larger clone is a single base apart. The sample comprised whole blood. The clonotype originates from a male donor in good health. Some clones in this sample may be carry-over from other donors' samples. Here the chain combines TRBV29-1 and TRBJ2-6; TRBD1 is perhaps the D gene, given 6 matching bases. The DNA sequence follows: TGCAGCGTTGACTACAGGGAAGCCGGGGCCAACGTCCTGACTTTC. Its translation reads: CSVDYREAGANVLTF.